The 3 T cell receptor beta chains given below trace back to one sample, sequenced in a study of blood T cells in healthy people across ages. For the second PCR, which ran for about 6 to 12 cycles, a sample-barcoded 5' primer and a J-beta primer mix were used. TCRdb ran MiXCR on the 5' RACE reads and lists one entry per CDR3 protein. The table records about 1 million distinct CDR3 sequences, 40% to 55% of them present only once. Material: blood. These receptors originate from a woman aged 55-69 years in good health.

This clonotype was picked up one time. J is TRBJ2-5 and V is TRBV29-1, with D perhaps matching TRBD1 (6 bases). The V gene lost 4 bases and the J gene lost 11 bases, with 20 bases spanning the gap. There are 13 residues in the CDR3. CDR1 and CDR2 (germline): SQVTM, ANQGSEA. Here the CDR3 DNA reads TGCAGCGTTGGTTTAGTGGGGGCGGGTGAGCAGTACTTC. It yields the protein CSVGLVGAGEQYF.

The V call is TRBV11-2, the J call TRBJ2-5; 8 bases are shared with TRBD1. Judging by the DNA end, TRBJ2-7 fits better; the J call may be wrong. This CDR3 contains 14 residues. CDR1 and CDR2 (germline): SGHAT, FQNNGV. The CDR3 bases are TGTGCCAGCAGCGTGGGACAGGAGACCTACGAGCAGTACTTC. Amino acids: CASSVGQETYEQYF.

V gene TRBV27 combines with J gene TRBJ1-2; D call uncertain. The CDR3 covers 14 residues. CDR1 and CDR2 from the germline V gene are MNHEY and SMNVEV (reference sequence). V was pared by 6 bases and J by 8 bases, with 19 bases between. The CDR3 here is CASSLTRARRGYTF. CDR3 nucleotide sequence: TGTGCCAGCAGCCTAACTCGGGCCCGTCGGGGCTACACCTTC.